This TCR beta chain was captured by sequencing in a study of blood T cell repertoires in COVID-19. Whole-study context: PBMCs, B-cell-depleted T cells, or T cells were the source of the cDNA or gDNA that made up the material.

In the authors' workflow: Amplification of reference gene primers provided the estimated nucleated cell counts. The data were produced by immunoSEQ multiplex PCR, yet TCRdb's version contains in-frame clones alone and is incomplete. The V and J calls and clone size were taken over from that table, and D and trimming were inferred from the DNA. Of under 250,000 clones in the sample, under 85% were seen once. The CDR3 runs to 14 residues. The V gene lost 7 bases and the J gene lost 3 bases, with 15 bases spanning the gap. CDR1 is SQVTM and CDR2 is ANQGSEA in the germline V gene. Material for sequencing was peripheral blood. This sequence joins TRBV29-1 and TRBJ2-2; D might be TRBD2 (5 bases). This TCR derives from a human donor in a cohort sampled during active COVID-19. CDR3 sequence (DNA): TGCAGCGGAAGGACTCAACCGGACACCGGGGAGCTGTTTTTT. Its translation is CSGRTQPDTGELFF.